The present entry profiles one TCR beta chain with its context. Its specificity is unknown. The sample is drawn from a study of shared clonotypes between healthy human individuals. V was trimmed by 9 bases and J by 4 bases, leaving 15 bases between them. CDR1 and CDR2 from the germline V gene are LNHDA and SQIVND (reference sequence). This CDR3 is built from 13 residues. It was at deep level that the assay was run. Assay: immunoSEQ multiplex PCR; the TCRdb copy retains only in-frame clones and omits some. The table records about 1 million clones, about 76% of them present only once. General observations from the study: Clonotype sharing across a handful of donors was observed for around 4.8% of naive CD4 clonotypes.

The rearrangement links TRBV19 to TRBJ1-2; no clear D. The clonotype originates from a man aged 18 to 29 in good health. The sample was memory CD4+ T cells sorted from blood. As for subset: CD45RA-negative fraction. In DNA, the CDR3 is TGTGCCAGCCAACAAGGCAGAATCTATGGCTACACCTTC. Translated: CASQQGRIYGYTF.